This T cell receptor beta chain emerged from a study of human T cells and chemical hapten exposure (dated by TCRdb to the early 2020s). Regarding the complete study: For sensitization, 2% DPC in acetone was applied to a roughly 2 cm by roughly 2 cm area of upper inner arm skin. Twenty-nine alopecia patients gave blood for TCR sequencing at one to four time points (pre-sensitization, 2, 6 and 24 weeks). Alopecia areata with under or over 50% scalp involvement, alopecia totalis and alopecia universalis were represented in the patient cohort, which was mostly female. The libraries were sequenced as a pool, and the TCR yield per sample differed mostly because of small variations in library volumes within the pool. Weekly therapeutic DPC doses were additionally applied to the scalp of patients throughout the roughly 23-week study period. In alopecia patients, the study followed how the peripheral blood TCR repertoire changed in vivo over primary and secondary sensitization to diphenylcyclopropenone (DPC), a hapten. Patch testing on the upper back used Finn chambers containing 0.01% DPC, with scoring done after 6 days according to International Contact Dermatitis Research Group standards. Blood was sampled from patients pre-sensitization (week 0) and at 2, 6 and about 24 weeks after DPC sensitization.

Beyond this particular receptor, the publication reports: Repeated subsampling changed both the strength of the expansion versus patch-test correlation and the threshold at which that correlation became significant. Expanded TCRs formed significantly more large CDR3 similarity clusters than pre-sensitization or healthy control sets, consistent with antigen-driven responses. Because all patients had alopecia, a presumed autoimmune disease, the immune response of the patients might differ from that of healthy individuals. DPC sensitization did not change the number of TCRs with a frequency above 1 in 1000, and there was no evidence of changes in global repertoire structure. A positive correlation was found between the number of PT1 expanded TCRs and patch test score, with significance reached at thresholds 8, 16 and 32 but not 4.

Libraries came from RACE. This sample was sequenced with a NextSeq 500. During library preparation, unique molecular identifiers were attached to individual cDNA molecules so that TCRs could be counted quantitatively and reproducibly. Each blood RNA sample was used to sequence both TCR alpha and TCR beta chains. Under the source paper's analysis protocol: The median number of TCRs per sample was approximately 96,000, ranging from about 20,000 to 750,000. V, J and CDR3 annotation of the TCR reads was performed with the Decombinator software suite. Every sample was subsampled to the same number of TCRs (28,000) for the PS versus PT1 abundance plots. Expanded TCRs were defined as absent before sensitization and observed at least eight times at the 2-week time point. Using fastp trimming at Q25 and MiXCR clonotype assembly, TCRdb reanalyzed the public sequencing data and kept in-frame beta chains. Here each entry gathers all rows of one CDR3 protein and keeps the most common genes and DNA. The authors' filters were not applied to this entry. The sample profile shows roughly 160,000 distinct CDR3 sequences; approximately 15% of them were found once. The top ten constitute about 1.8% of the sample.

According to the study, the label for this sample's time point signals: patch test 1, 2 weeks after DPC sensitization. Per the publication, the treatment or condition label means: therapeutic diphenylcyclopropenone sensitization with weekly scalp DPC. Blood at each patch-test visit was drawn before the patch test was applied. Patients were eligible if aged 18 to 70, diagnosed with alopecia and judged suitable for DPC therapy, and pregnant patients were excluded. Unfractionated whole blood was collected in Tempus Blood RNA tubes, and total RNA was extracted from that blood. The CDR3 starts with the cysteine, ends with the phenylalanine, and has 14 residues. The kept DNA is CDR3 alone, 42 bases in frame from the first base. V gives up 7 bases and J gives up 5 bases, and the segment between their germline ends measures 14 bases. Concerning this clonotype: The antigen it binds to is not known. There are no base qualities to consult, and no much larger clone falls within one base.

The receptor chain draws on TRBV12-3 or TRBV12-4 and TRBJ2-2, and perhaps TRBD2 as D gene, on 6 matching bases. Material: whole blood, obtained in connection with sensitization to the hapten diphenylcyclopropenone (DPC). The TCR comes from a woman aged 25 to 39 with alopecia areata. Some clones in this sample may be carry-over from other donors' samples. This receptor has the CDR3 CASTPRRVTGELFF. The sequence in DNA is TGTGCCAGCACCCCAAGGAGGGTTACCGGGGAGCTGTTTTTT.